This T cell receptor beta chain was sequenced for a study of cytomegalovirus exposure and HLA in healthy donors. Study-wide findings and caveats: In a later analysis, the majority of CMV-associated beta chains seemingly showed HLA restriction.

The PCR ran on 60 Vbeta and 13 Jbeta primers. Sequenced by immunoSEQ multiplex PCR; TCRdb stores in-frame clones only, minus some. This sample has roughly 100,000 clones, with about four fifths found just once. Participants comprised healthy donors of bone marrow. On this clone itself: What it binds is not known.

The clonotype comes from a female donor in good health and CMV-seropositive. What was sequenced was PBMCs.

The CDR3 DNA follows: TGCGCCAGCAGCTCTGGACTAGCTTATCAAGAGACCCAGTACTTC. This sequence encodes CASSSGLAYQETQYF. V and J are TRBV5-1 and TRBJ2-5, with 8 bases fitting TRBD2. Germline CDR1 is SGHRS and CDR2 is YFSETQ. After removal of 3 bases from V and 2 bases from J, the junction contained 6 bases not matched to a gene. CDR3 length equals 15 residues.